This T cell receptor beta chain stems from a study of cytomegalovirus exposure and HLA in healthy donors. Turning to the study itself: Samples from HLA-typed donors yielded about 85 million unique TCRs in an early data release. Study-wide findings and caveats: Earlier results showed most TCR beta V segments being productive about 87% or about 30% of the time.

Comment on this clone: The antigen is unknown.

Germline CDR1 and CDR2: SGHRS and YFSETQ. Trimming shortened V by 8 bases and J by 4 bases, and 9 bases separated the two germline ends. The CDR3 consists of 11 residues. The PCR was carried out with 60 Vbeta primers and 13 Jbeta primers. Original methodology: It was a later analysis that counted about 80 million unique TCR beta chains, of which some 9.9 million were shared. Libraries were prepared by immunoSEQ multiplex PCR; TCRdb keeps only in-frame clonotypes and omits some of them. Clonal size and the V and J genes are those of that table, whereas D and trimming came from the DNA. Found here are 170,000 or so clones, roughly 80% of them singletons; the top ten hold 1.5% to 2.5%.

The TCR was taken from a man aged 18 to 30 in good health and CMV-seronegative. The sequencing sample was made of PBMCs. The chain combines TRBV5-1 with TRBJ1-1; no clear D gene. This chain's CDR3 is CASASSTEAFF. The CDR3 DNA follows: TGCGCCAGTGCGTCGTCCACTGAAGCTTTCTTT.